Listed below are T cell receptor beta chains from one sample, sequenced in a study of T cells in Graves' hyperthyroidism and ophthalmopathy. One entry per CDR3 protein results from TCRdb running MiXCR on the multiplex PCR reads. Here the sample spans 400,000 to 550,000 distinct CDR3 sequences, about 24% being singletons. The material sequenced was blood. The origin of the receptors is a woman in her twenties or thirties with Graves' ophthalmopathy. Each CDR3 is given with its conserved first and last residue. The order of the fields is V gene, D gene, J gene, clone size, CDR3 protein, CDR3 DNA. D genes are given only for firm matches. Expanded clones are given a class, and other clones once, few, many or no size at all.

v_call: TRBV4-3
d_call: .
j_call: TRBJ2-7
clone_size: many
cdr3_aa: CASSQGATYEQYF
cdr3_nt: TGCGCCAGCAGCCAAGGGGCCACCTACGAGCAGTACTTC

v_call: TRBV11-2
d_call: .
j_call: TRBJ2-5
clone_size: many
cdr3_aa: CASIPRLSRQETQYF
cdr3_nt: TGTGCCAGCATCCCCCGTTTATCGCGTCAAGAGACCCAGTACTTC

v_call: TRBV11-2
d_call: TRBD1
j_call: TRBJ1-3
clone_size: many
cdr3_aa: CASSSETGAGNTIYF
cdr3_nt: TGTGCCAGCAGCTCAGAGACAGGGGCCGGAAACACCATATATTTT

v_call: TRBV28
d_call: TRBD2
j_call: TRBJ2-7
clone_size: .
cdr3_aa: CASSLYPQSGDYYEQYF
cdr3_nt: TGTGCCAGCAGTTTATACCCCCAGAGCGGGGATTACTACGAGCAGTACTTC

v_call: TRBV29-1
d_call: TRBD1
j_call: TRBJ1-1
clone_size: many
cdr3_aa: CSVPTPGGGTEAFF
cdr3_nt: TGCAGCGTTCCCACCCCAGGGGGAGGCACTGAAGCTTTCTTT

v_call: TRBV12-3/TRBV12-4
d_call: .
j_call: TRBJ1-5
clone_size: .
cdr3_aa: CASSSSQGRRQPQHF
cdr3_nt: TGTGCCAGCTCATCCTCACAGGGCCGGCGGCAGCCCCAGCATTTT

v_call: TRBV6-5
d_call: TRBD1
j_call: TRBJ2-7
clone_size: many
cdr3_aa: CASSYEQGSSYEQYF
cdr3_nt: TGTGCCAGCAGTTACGAACAGGGGAGCTCCTACGAGCAGTACTTC

v_call: TRBV6-1
d_call: TRBD1
j_call: TRBJ1-5
clone_size: many
cdr3_aa: CASSEGVGQYDNQPQHF
cdr3_nt: TGTGCCAGCAGTGAAGGTGTGGGACAGTACGACAATCAGCCCCAGCATTTT

v_call: TRBV19
d_call: .
j_call: TRBJ1-5
clone_size: few
cdr3_aa: CASSRSSLFQPQHF
cdr3_nt: TGTGCCAGTAGCCGCAGTAGCCTTTTTCAGCCCCAGCATTTT

v_call: TRBV6-2/TRBV6-3
d_call: .
j_call: TRBJ2-5
clone_size: .
cdr3_aa: CASSAQEQETQYF
cdr3_nt: TGTGCCAGCAGCGCCCAAGAACAAGAGACCCAGTACTTC

v_call: TRBV6-4
d_call: .
j_call: TRBJ2-3
clone_size: many
cdr3_aa: CASMSSQGPDTQYF
cdr3_nt: TGTGCCAGCATGTCTTCGCAGGGCCCAGATACGCAGTATTTT

v_call: TRBV12-3/TRBV12-4
d_call: .
j_call: TRBJ1-1
clone_size: many
cdr3_aa: CASKGRSEAFF
cdr3_nt: TGTGCCTCCAAGGGGCGTTCTGAAGCTTTCTTT

v_call: TRBV20-1
d_call: .
j_call: TRBJ1-2
clone_size: .
cdr3_aa: CSASPEGFGYTF
cdr3_nt: TGCAGTGCCAGCCCAGAGGGTTTTGGCTACACCTTC

v_call: TRBV5-5
d_call: TRBD2
j_call: TRBJ2-5
clone_size: .
cdr3_aa: CASSLVTPAGVETQYF
cdr3_nt: TGTGCCAGCAGCTTGGTGACCCCAGCGGGGGTAGAGACCCAGTACTTC

v_call: TRBV7-9
d_call: TRBD1
j_call: TRBJ1-2
clone_size: many
cdr3_aa: CASSATGGFDGYTF
cdr3_nt: TGTGCCAGCAGCGCGACAGGGGGCTTTGATGGCTACACCTTC

v_call: TRBV12-3/TRBV12-4
d_call: TRBD1
j_call: TRBJ2-5
clone_size: many
cdr3_aa: CASSLEGQGIETQYF
cdr3_nt: TGTGCCAGCAGTTTAGAAGGACAGGGAATAGAGACCCAGTACTTC

v_call: TRBV12-5
d_call: TRBD2
j_call: TRBJ2-5
clone_size: .
cdr3_aa: CASGNLGAGEETQYF
cdr3_nt: TGTGCTAGTGGTAACCTAGGTGCGGGAGAAGAGACCCAGTACTTC

v_call: TRBV12-3/TRBV12-4
d_call: .
j_call: TRBJ1-5
clone_size: many
cdr3_aa: CASSFWAAPNQPQHF
cdr3_nt: TGTGCCAGCAGTTTTTGGGCAGCCCCCAATCAGCCCCAGCATTTT

v_call: TRBV12-3/TRBV12-4
d_call: .
j_call: TRBJ2-7
clone_size: many
cdr3_aa: CASSFTDTGRYF
cdr3_nt: TGTGCCAGCAGTTTTACGGATACTGGACGGTACTTC

v_call: TRBV5-8
d_call: TRBD1
j_call: TRBJ1-2
clone_size: .
cdr3_aa: CASSPWTGVGYTF
cdr3_nt: TGTGCCAGCAGCCCCTGGACAGGGGTTGGCTACACCTTC

v_call: TRBV5-1
d_call: TRBD2
j_call: TRBJ2-2
clone_size: .
cdr3_aa: CASSSGGGISVTGELFF
cdr3_nt: TGCGCCAGCAGCTCGGGAGGCGGGATTTCCGTCACCGGGGAGCTGTTTTTT

v_call: TRBV6-1
d_call: .
j_call: TRBJ2-3
clone_size: many
cdr3_aa: CASSGPGDTQYF
cdr3_nt: TGTGCCAGCAGTGGTCCAGGAGATACGCAGTATTTT

v_call: TRBV6-5
d_call: TRBD1
j_call: TRBJ2-7
clone_size: many
cdr3_aa: CASRTGTGTYEQYF
cdr3_nt: TGTGCCAGCCGCACCGGGACAGGTACATACGAGCAGTACTTC

v_call: TRBV12-3/TRBV12-4
d_call: .
j_call: TRBJ1-1
clone_size: many
cdr3_aa: CASSLGAEAFF
cdr3_nt: TGTGCCAGCAGCTTAGGGGCTGAAGCTTTCTTT